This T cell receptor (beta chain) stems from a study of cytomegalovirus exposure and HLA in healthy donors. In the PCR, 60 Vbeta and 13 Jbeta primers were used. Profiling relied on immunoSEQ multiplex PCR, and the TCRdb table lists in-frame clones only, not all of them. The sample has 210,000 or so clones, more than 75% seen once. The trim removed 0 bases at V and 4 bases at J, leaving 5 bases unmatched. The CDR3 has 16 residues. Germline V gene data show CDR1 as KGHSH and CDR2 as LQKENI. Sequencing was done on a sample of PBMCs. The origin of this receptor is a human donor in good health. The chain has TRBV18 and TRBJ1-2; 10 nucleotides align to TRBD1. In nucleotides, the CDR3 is TGTGCCAGCTCACCACCCGAGACAGGGGGCGCCTATGGCTACACCTTC. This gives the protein CASSPPETGGAYGYTF.